Listed here are 14 T cell receptor beta chains from one sample, sequenced in a study of shared clonotypes between healthy human individuals (dated by TCRdb to the early 2020s). To prepare the library, the immunoSEQ multiplex PCR assay was applied. TCRdb obtained this table from immuneACCESS and retained in-frame rearrangements with V and J assigned. These tables miss some clones; where compared with another copy, unresolved V genes account for less than half of the shortfall, and the remainder is unexplained. This sample holds about 680,000 clones; about 90% were observed only once. Of the sample, approximately 24% is held by the ten largest clones. CD8 naive samples were CD45RO-negative cells positively selected for CCR7, giving a CD45RA+CCR7+ population that excluded TemRA cells. The sequenced material came from naive CD8+ T cells sorted from blood. The sample's cell subset or site label is to be understood as: CD45RA+CCR7+. The receptors derive from a man under 40 in good health.

A remark on this clone: This sample includes further DNA sequences coding for the same CDR3. V and J are TRBV9 and TRBJ2-1; TRBD2 agrees at 15 bases. V gave up 0 bases and J gave up 6 bases; unmatched junction bases: 1. The CDR3 covers 16 residues. Looked up from germline, CDR1 is SGDLS and CDR2 is YYNGEE. The chain's CDR3 is CASSVGTSGRGNEQFF. The CDR3 DNA reads TGTGCCAGCAGCGTAGGGACTAGCGGGAGGGGCAATGAGCAGTTCTTC.

The V call is TRBV23-1, the J call TRBJ2-7, with a possible D match to TRBD1 (6 bases). TRBV23-1 is flagged as an ORF with uncertain function. The CDR3 is made up of 17 amino acids. The ends were cut back, 0 bases at V and 3 bases at J, with 18 bases in the middle. The DNA for the CDR3 is TGCGCCAGCAGTCAATCTATCGAGCAGGGGCAAGTCTACGAGCAGTACTTC. Translating it yields CASSQSIEQGQVYEQYF.

The rearrangement links TRBV19 to TRBJ2-7; 7 bases line up with TRBD1. Germline V CDR1 and CDR2: LNHDA, SQIVND (reference sequence). The CDR3 extends over 15 amino acids. The J segment lost 6 bases and the V segment lost 3 bases, leaving 11 bases of the junction unmatched. CDR3 sequence (DNA): TGTGCCAGTAGTATCGGTAGGGGGCAGGAAGGCGAGCAGTACTTC. It yields the protein CASSIGRGQEGEQYF.

J is TRBJ2-7 and V is TRBV4-1; 11 bases match TRBD1. CDR1 is MGHRA, CDR2 YSYEKL, per germline. V dropped 8 bases and J dropped 3; count of bases not matched to a gene: 12. The CDR3 totals 16 residues. CDR3 loop: CASSPLGTGGSYEQYF. CDR3 DNA sequence: TGCGCCAGCTCTCCCCTAGGGACAGGGGGGAGCTACGAGCAGTACTTC.

The V and J genes are TRBV7-9 and TRBJ2-3, with 9 bases identical to TRBD1. Losses at the gene ends were 5 bases for V and 0 bases for J; bases not matched to a gene: 12. CDR3 length: 18 amino acids. The germline V gene has CDR1 SEHNR and CDR2 FQNEAQ (reference sequence). CDR3 region: CASSARETGGPSTDTQYF. CDR3 coding DNA: TGTGCCAGCAGCGCCCGGGAGACAGGGGGGCCAAGCACAGATACGCAGTATTTT.

This chain links TRBV11-3 with TRBJ1-3; the D is unclear. The CDR3 consists of 13 residues. Per germline, CDR1 SGHNT and CDR2 YENEEA. Trimming removed 4 bases from V and 2 bases from J, with 6 bases in between. The CDR3 sequence is CASSSGAGNTIYF. As DNA, the CDR3 is TGTGCCAGCAGCTCTGGAGCTGGAAACACCATATATTTT. Based on the CDR3 plus reference TRBV11-3 and TRBJ1-3, the full variable domain is EAGVVQSPRYKIIEKKQPVAFWCNPISGHNTLYWYLQNLGQGPELLIRYENEEAVDDSQLPKDRFSAERLKGVDSTLKIQPAELGDSAVYLCASSSGAGNTIYFGEGSWLTVV.

This chain links TRBV29-1 with TRBJ1-2; TRBD1 agrees at 7 bases. This CDR3 contains 13 residues. Looked up from germline, CDR1 is SQVTM and CDR2 is ANQGSEA. Germline trimming cut 7 bases from V and 0 bases from J; bases unmatched to any gene: 5. CDR3 loop: CSAADRTNYGYTF. The CDR3 DNA sequence: TGCAGCGCCGCGGACAGGACTAACTATGGCTACACCTTC.

This sequence joins TRBV9 and TRBJ2-1; D gene ambiguous. Germline V gives CDR1 SGDLS, CDR2 YYNGEE. Trimming pared 7 bases from V and 12 bases from J, leaving 11 bases between. The length of the CDR3 is 10 residues. CDR3 coding DNA: TGTGCCAGCGGCCCGGAAGGGCAGTTCTTC. Protein product: CASGPEGQFF.

The chain links TRBV5-6 to TRBJ2-3, with 7 bases matching TRBD1. Germline CDR1 and CDR2: SGHDT and YYEEEE. There are 17 residues in the CDR3. With V trimmed by 0 bases and J by 3 bases, 10 bases remained unmatched. CDR3 nucleotide sequence: TGTGCCAGCAGCTTGGGTCGGTGGGCAGGGGGAACAGATACGCAGTATTTT. It translates to CASSLGRWAGGTDTQYF.

This clone has only one observation. The chain has TRBV7-2 and TRBJ2-7; 9 bases fit TRBD2. This CDR3 is 16 amino acids long. Germline CDR1 is SGHTA and CDR2 is FQGNSA. V lost 4 bases and J lost 3; bases outside the gene matches: 10. The CDR3 nucleotides read TGTGCCAGCAGCTCCCCTGCGACTAGCGGAGTCTACGAGCAGTACTTC. Translation gives CASSSPATSGVYEQYF.

The chain uses TRBV14 and TRBJ2-3; 8 bases align to TRBD2. The CDR3 runs 18 residues. Germline CDR1 reads SGHDN; CDR2 reads FVKESK. V lost 3 bases to trimming and J lost 3 bases; unmatched junction nucleotides: 14. Here the CDR3 reads CASSHQPGERERTDTQYF. The DNA for the CDR3 is TGTGCCAGCAGCCACCAACCAGGCGAGCGGGAGCGTACAGATACGCAGTATTTT. Looking up the rest from reference TRBV14 and TRBJ2-3 gives the full variable domain: EAGVTQFPSHSVIEKGQTVTLRCDPISGHDNLYWYRRVMGKEIKFLLHFVKESKQDESGMPNNRFLAERTGGTYSTLKVQPAELEDSGVYFCASSHQPGERERTDTQYFGPGTRLTVL.

This clone has only a few counts. The V call is TRBV10-1, the J call TRBJ2-7, with D tentatively TRBD1 (5 bases). The germline CDR1 and CDR2 sequences are WNHNN and SYGVQD (reference sequence). V lost 2 bases, J lost 0 bases, and 11 bases lay in between. CDR3 length: 15 residues. The CDR3 DNA follows: TGCGCCAGCAGTGAGGGCAGGGCGAGCTCCTACGAGCAGTACTTC. This translates into CASSEGRASSYEQYF.

This chain uses TRBV7-8 with TRBJ2-7; TRBD1 matches 8 bases. This CDR3 is built from 14 residues. Germline CDR1 reads SGHVS; CDR2 reads FQNEAQ. After removal of 5 bases from V and 5 bases from J, the junction contained 8 bases not matched to a gene. CDR3 in amino acids: CASSPRDRSHEQYF. The CDR3 nucleotides are TGTGCCAGCAGCCCTAGGGACAGGTCCCACGAGCAGTACTTC.

This rearrangement joins TRBV13 to TRBJ2-7; D perhaps matches TRBD1 (6 bases). From germline, CDR1 is PRHDT and CDR2 FYEKMQ (reference sequence). The CDR3 length is 13 residues. The germline V and J ends were trimmed by 8 bases and 6 bases, with 17 bases remaining between them. CDR3 nucleotide sequence: TGTGCCAGCGGAAACTGGGGGCAGGGCGAGCAGTACTTC. It yields the protein CASGNWGQGEQYF. Drawing the rest from reference TRBV13 and TRBJ2-7, the complete variable domain is AAGVIQSPRHLIKEKRETATLKCYPIPRHDTVYWYQQGPGQDPQFLISFYEKMQSDKGSIPDRFSAQQFSDYHSELNMSSLELGDSALYFCASGNWGQGEQYFGPGTRLTVT.